The present T cell receptor beta chain was sequenced within a study of CD8+ T cells in alopecia areata. V was cut by 0 bases and J by 4 bases, with 3 bases left in between. Germline CDR1 and CDR2: MNHEY and SMNVEV (reference sequence). This CDR3 is built from 12 residues. The study's findings and limits: TCR sharing across patients was less clear than in mice, possibly HLA-related. Resident alphabeta T cells of normal skin are also sequenced in scalp samples.

RNA was isolated and reverse transcribed to cDNA, the sequencing template. Clones were sequenced by immunoSEQ multiplex PCR, and TCRdb holds only the in-frame ones, with some missing. Among about 110,000 clones listed, 59% were seen once. In this sample, this clone is large. What it recognizes is unknown. The sample holds other DNA sequences that translate to the same CDR3. This sequence was found in a human donor in good health. The gene calls are TRBV27 and TRBJ1-2; D is unclear. Sequencing was done on a sample of CD8+ T cells sorted from blood. In DNA form, the CDR3 reads TGTGCCAGCAGTTTATCGGGCTATGGCTACACCTTC. Residues: CASSLSGYGYTF.